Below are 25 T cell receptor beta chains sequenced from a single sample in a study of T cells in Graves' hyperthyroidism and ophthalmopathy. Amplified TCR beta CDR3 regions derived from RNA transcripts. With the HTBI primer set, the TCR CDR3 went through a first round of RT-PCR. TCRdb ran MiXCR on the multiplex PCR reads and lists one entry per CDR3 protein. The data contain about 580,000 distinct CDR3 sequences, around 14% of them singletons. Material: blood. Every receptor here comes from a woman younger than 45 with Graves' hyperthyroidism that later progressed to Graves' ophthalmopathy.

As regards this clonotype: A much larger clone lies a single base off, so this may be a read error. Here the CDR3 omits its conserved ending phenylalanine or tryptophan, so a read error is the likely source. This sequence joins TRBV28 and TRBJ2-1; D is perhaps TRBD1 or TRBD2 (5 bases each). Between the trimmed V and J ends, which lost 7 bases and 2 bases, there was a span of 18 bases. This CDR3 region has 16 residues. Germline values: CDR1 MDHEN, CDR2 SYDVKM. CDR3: CASITGGTATYNEQFS. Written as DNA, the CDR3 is TGTGCCAGCATCACAGGTGGGACGGCCACCTACAATGAGCAGTTCTCC.

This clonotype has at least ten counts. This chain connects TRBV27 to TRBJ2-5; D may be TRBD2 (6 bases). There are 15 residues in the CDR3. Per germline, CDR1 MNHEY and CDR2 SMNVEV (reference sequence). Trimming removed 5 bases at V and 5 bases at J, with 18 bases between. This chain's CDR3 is CASSPYDLGRETQYF. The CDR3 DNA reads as TGTGCCAGCAGTCCGTACGACCTGGGGAGGGAGACCCAGTACTTC.

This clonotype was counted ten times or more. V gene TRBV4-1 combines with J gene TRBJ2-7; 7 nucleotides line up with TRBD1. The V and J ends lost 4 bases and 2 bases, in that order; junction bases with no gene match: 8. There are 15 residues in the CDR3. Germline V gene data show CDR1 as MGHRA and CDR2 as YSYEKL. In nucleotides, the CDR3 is TGCGCCAGCAGCCCCCGTGGCAGGGGGACCTACGAGCAGTACTTC. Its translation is CASSPRGRGTYEQYF.

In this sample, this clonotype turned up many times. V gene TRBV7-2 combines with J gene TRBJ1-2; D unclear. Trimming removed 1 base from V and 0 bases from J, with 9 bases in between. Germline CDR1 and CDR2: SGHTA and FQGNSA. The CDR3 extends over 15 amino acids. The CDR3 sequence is CASSLVISANYGYTF. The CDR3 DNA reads TGTGCCAGCAGCTTAGTTATATCCGCTAACTATGGCTACACCTTC.

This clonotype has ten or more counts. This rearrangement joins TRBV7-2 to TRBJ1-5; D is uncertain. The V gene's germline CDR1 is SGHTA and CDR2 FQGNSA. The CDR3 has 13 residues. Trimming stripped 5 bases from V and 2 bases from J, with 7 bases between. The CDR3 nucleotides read TGTGCCAGCAGCCCGGAGGGCAATCAGCCCCAGCATTTT. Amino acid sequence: CASSPEGNQPQHF. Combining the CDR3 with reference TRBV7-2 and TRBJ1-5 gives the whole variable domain GAGVSQSPSNKVTEKGKDVELRCDPISGHTALYWYRQSLGQGLEFLIYFQGNSAPDKSGLPSDRFSAERTGGSVSTLTIQRTQQEDSAVYLCASSPEGNQPQHFGDGTRLSIL.

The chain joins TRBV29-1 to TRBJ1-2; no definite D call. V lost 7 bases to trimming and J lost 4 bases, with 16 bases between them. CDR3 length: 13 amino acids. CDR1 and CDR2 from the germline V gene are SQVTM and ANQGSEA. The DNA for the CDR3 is TGCAGCGCCGGGGAGGGAACGGGCTATGGCTACACCTTC. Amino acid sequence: CSAGEGTGYGYTF.

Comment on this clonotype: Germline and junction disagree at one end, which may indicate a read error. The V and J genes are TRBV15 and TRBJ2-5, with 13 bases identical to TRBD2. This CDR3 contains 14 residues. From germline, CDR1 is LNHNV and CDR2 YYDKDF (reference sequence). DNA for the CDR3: TGTGCCACCAGCAAAAGACGACTAGCGGGGGGTTTAAACTTC. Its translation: CATSKRRLAGGLNF.

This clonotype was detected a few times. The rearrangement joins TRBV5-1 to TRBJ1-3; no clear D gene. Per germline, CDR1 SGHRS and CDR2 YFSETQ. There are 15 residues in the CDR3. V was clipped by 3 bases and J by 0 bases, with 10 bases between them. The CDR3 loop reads CASSSDGDSGNTIYF. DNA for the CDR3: TGCGCCAGCAGCTCCGACGGTGACTCTGGAAACACCATATATTTT.

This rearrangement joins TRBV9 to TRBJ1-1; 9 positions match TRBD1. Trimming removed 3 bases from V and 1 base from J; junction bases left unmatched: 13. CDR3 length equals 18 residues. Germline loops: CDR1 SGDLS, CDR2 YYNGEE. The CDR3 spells CASSDRDRANGANTEAFF. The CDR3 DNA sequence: TGTGCCAGCAGCGACCGGGACAGGGCCAACGGGGCGAACACTGAAGCTTTCTTT.

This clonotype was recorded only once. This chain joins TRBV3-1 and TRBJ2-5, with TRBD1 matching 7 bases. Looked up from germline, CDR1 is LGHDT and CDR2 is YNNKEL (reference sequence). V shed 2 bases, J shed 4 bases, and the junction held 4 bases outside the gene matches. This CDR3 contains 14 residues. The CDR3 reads CASSQMTGLETQYF. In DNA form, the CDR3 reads TGTGCCAGCAGCCAAATGACAGGGTTAGAGACCCAGTACTTC.

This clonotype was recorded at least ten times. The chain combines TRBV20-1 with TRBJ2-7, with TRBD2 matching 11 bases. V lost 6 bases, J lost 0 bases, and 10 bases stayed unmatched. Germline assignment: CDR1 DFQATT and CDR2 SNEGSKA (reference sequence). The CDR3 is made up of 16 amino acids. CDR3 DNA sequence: TGCAGTGCCAGCGGGACTAGCGGACGCACCTCCTACGAGCAGTACTTC. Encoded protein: CSASGTSGRTSYEQYF.

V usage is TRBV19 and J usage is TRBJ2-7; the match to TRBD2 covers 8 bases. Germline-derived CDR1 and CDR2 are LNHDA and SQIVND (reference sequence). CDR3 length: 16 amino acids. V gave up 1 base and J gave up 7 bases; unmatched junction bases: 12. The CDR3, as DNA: TGTGCCAGTAGTATAGGGGCGAGGAGCGGGAGTGGTGAGCAGTACTTC. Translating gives CASSIGARSGSGEQYF. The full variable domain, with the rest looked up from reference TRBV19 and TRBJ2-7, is DGGITQSPKYLFRKEGQNVTLSCEQNLNHDAMYWYRQDPGQGLRLIYYSQIVNDFQKGDIAEGYSVSREKKESFPLTVTSAQKNPTAFYLCASSIGARSGSGEQYFGPGTRLTVT.

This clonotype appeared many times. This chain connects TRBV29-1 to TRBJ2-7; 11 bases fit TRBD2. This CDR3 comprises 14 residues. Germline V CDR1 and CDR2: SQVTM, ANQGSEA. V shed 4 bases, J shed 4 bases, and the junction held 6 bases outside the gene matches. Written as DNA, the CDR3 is TGCAGCGTTGTGTTAGCGGGAGGGCCGTACGAGCAGTACTTC. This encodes CSVVLAGGPYEQYF.

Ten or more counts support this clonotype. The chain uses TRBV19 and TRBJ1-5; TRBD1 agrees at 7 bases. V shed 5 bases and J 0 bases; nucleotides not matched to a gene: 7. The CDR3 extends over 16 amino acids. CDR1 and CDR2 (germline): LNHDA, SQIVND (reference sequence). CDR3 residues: CASSPTGYNSNQPQHF. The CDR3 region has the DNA TGTGCCAGTAGTCCGACAGGGTATAATAGCAATCAGCCCCAGCATTTT.

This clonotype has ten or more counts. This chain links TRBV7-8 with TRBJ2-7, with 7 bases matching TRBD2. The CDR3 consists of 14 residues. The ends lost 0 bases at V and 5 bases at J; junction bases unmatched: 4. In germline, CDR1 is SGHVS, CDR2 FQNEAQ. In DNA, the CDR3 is TGTGCCAGCAGCTTAGCGGGAGGGCCGGACGAGCAGTACTTC. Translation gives CASSLAGGPDEQYF.

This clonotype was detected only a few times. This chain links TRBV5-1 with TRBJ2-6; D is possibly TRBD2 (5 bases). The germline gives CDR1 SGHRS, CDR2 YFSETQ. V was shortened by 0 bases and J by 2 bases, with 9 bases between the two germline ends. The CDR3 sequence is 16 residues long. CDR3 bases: TGCGCCAGCAGCTTGGTACCGGGGACTGGGGCCAACGTCCTGACTTTC. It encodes CASSLVPGTGANVLTF.

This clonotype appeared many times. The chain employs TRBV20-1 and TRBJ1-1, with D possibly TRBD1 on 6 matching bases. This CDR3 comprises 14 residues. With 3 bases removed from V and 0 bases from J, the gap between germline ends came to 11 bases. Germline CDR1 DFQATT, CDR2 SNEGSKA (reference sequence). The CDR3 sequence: CSARTGNMNTEAFF. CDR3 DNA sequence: TGCAGTGCTAGGACAGGTAATATGAACACTGAAGCTTTCTTT.

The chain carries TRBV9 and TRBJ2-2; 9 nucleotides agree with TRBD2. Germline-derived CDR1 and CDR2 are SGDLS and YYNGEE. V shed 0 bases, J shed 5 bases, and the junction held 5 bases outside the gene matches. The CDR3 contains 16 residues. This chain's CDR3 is CASSVDKAGGTGELFF. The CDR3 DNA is TGTGCCAGCAGCGTAGATAAAGCGGGAGGAACCGGGGAGCTGTTTTTT.

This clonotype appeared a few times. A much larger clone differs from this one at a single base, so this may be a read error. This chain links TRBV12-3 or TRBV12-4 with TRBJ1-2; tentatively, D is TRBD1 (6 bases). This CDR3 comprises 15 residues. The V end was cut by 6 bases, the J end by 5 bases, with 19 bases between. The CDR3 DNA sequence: TGTGCCAGCAGCACCCCCGGGGGGGCGACTTATGGCTACACCTTC. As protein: CASSTPGGATYGYTF.

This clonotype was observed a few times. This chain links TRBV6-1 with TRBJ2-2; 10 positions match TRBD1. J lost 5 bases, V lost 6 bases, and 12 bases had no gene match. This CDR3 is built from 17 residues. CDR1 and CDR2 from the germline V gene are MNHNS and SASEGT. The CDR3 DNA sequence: TGTGCCAGCAGGACCCCCGGGACAGGGGTGGCAACCGGGGAGCTGTTTTTT. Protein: CASRTPGTGVATGELFF.

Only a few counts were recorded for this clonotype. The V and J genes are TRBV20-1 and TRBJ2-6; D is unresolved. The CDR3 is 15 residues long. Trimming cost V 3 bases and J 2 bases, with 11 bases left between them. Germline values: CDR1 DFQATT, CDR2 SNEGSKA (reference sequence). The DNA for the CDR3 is TGCAGTGCTAGTGAGGTCCGCCCTGGGGCCAACGTCCTGACTTTC. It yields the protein CSASEVRPGANVLTF.

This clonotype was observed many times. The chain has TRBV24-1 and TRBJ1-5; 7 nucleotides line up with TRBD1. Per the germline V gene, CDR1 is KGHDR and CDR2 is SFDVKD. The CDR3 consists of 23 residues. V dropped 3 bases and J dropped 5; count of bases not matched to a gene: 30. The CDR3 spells CATSDNVWGLIGDSRPVDQPQHF. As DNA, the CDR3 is TGTGCCACCAGTGATAACGTTTGGGGGCTAATTGGGGACAGCCGGCCTGTGGATCAGCCCCAGCATTTT.

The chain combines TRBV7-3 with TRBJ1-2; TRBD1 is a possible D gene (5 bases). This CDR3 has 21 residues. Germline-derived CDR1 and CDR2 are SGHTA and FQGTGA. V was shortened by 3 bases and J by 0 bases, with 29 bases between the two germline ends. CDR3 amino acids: CASSFPQSPTGLPEANYGYTF. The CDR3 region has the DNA TGTGCCAGCAGCTTCCCCCAGTCCCCCACAGGCCTTCCCGAAGCTAACTATGGCTACACCTTC.

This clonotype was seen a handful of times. Here the CDR3 DNA reads TGTGCCAGCAGTTTCCCCGGACCGGGCGAGCAGTACTTC. Protein product: CASSFPGPGEQYF. The chain uses TRBV28 and TRBJ2-7; D is unresolved. The length of the CDR3 is 13 residues. V was trimmed by 3 bases and J by 6 bases, leaving 12 bases between them. CDR1 MDHEN and CDR2 SYDVKM come from the germline V gene.

CDR3 DNA sequence: TGTGCCAGCACCATCGACAGGGGCTCCTACGAGCAGTACTTC. Encoded protein: CASTIDRGSYEQYF. The rearrangement joins TRBV6-2 or TRBV6-3 to TRBJ2-7; 8 bases agree with TRBD1. The CDR3 totals 14 residues. Germline loops: CDR1 MNHEY, CDR2 SVGEGT. V lost 7 bases to trimming and J lost 0 bases; unmatched junction nucleotides: 5.